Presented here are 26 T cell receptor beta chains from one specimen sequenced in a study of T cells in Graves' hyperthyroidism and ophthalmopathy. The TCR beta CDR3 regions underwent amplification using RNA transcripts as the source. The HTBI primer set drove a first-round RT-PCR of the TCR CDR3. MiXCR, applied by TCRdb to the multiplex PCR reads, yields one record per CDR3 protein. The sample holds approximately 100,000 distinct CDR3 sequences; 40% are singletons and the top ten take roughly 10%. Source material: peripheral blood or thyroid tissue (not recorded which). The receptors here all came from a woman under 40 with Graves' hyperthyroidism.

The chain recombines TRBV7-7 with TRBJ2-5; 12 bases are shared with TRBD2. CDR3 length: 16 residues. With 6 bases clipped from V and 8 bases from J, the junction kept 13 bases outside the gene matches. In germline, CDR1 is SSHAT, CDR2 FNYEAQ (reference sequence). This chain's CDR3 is CASSYPSGRAGETQYF. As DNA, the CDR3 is TGTGCCAGCAGTTACCCTAGCGGGAGGGCCGGGGAAACCCAGTACTTC.

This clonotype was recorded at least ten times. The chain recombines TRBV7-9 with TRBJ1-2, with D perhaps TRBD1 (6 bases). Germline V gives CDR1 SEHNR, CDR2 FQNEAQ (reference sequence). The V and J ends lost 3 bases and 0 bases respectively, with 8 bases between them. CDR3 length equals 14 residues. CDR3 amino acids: CASSFRGPNYGYTF. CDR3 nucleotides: TGTGCCAGCAGCTTCAGGGGTCCTAACTATGGCTACACCTTC. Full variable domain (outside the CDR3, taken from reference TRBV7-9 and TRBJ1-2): DTGVSQNPRHKITKRGQNVTFRCDPISEHNRLYWYRQTLGQGPEFLTYFQNEAQLEKSRLLSDRFSAERPKGSFSTLEIQRTEQGDSAMYLCASSFRGPNYGYTFGSGTRLTVV.

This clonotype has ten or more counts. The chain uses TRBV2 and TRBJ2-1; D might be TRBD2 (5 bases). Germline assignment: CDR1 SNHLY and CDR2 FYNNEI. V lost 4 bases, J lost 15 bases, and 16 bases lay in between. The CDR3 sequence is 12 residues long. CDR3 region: CASSVERTELFF. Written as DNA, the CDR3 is TGTGCCAGCAGTGTAGAGCGGACCGAGTTGTTCTTC.

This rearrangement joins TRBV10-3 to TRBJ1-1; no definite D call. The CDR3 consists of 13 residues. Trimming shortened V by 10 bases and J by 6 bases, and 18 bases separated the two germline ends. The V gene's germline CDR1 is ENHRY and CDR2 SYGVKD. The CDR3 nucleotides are TGTGCCACTAGATCAGGCCTTCAGGCTGAAGCTTTCTTT. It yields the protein CATRSGLQAEAFF.

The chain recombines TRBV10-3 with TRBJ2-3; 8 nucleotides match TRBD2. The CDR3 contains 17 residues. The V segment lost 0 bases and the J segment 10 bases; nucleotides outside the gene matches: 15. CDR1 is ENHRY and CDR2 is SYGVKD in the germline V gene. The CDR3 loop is CAISESATSAPSTPQYF. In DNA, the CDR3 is TGTGCCATCAGTGAGTCTGCGACTAGCGCCCCGTCCACACCGCAGTATTTT.

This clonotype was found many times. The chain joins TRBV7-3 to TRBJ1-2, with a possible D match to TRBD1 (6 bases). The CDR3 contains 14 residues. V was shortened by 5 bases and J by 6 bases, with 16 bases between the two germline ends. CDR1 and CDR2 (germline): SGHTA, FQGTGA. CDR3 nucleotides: TGTGCCAGCAGCCTGCGCGGGGGGGCGAATGGCTACACCTTC. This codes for CASSLRGGANGYTF.

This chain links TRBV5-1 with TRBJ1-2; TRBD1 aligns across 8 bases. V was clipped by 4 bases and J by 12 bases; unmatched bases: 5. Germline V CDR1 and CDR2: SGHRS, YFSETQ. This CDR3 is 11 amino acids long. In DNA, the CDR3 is TGCGCCAGCAGCCTGGGACAGGAAAACACCTTC. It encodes CASSLGQENTF.

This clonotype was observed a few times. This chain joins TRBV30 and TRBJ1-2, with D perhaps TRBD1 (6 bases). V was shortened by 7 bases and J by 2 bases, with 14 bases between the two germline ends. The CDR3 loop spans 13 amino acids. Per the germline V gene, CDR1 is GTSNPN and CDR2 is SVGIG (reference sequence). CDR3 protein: CASLDSYNYGYTF. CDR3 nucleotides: TGTGCCTCCCTGGACAGTTACAACTATGGCTACACCTTC.

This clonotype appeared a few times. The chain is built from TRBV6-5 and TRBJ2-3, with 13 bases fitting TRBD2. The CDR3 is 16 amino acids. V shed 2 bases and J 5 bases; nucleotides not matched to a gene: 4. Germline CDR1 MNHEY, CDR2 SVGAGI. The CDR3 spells CASSYVTSGRGDTQYF. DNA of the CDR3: TGTGCCAGCAGTTACGTTACTAGCGGGAGGGGAGATACGCAGTATTTT.

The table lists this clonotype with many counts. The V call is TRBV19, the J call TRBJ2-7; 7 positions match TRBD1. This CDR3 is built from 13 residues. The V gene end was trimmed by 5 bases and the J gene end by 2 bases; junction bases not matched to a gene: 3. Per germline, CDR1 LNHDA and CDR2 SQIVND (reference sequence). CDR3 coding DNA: TGTGCCAGTAGTCCGACAGGGCCCTACGAGCAGTACTTC. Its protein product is CASSPTGPYEQYF.

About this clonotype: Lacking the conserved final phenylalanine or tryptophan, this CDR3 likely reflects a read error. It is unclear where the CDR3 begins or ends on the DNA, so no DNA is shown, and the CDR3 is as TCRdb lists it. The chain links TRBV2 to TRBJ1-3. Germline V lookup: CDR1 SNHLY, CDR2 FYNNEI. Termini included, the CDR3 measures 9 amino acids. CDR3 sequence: CASRRTVNT.

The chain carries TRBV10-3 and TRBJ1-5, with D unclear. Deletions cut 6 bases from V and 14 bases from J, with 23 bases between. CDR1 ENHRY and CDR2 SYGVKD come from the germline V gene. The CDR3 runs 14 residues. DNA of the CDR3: TGTGCCATCAGAGCAAGACTTGGCATCTCCTACGAGCATTTT. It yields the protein CAIRARLGISYEHF.

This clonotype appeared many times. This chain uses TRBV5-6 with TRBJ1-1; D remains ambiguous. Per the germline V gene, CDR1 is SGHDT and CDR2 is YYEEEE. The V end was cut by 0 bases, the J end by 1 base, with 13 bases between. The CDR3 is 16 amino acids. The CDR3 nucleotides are TGTGCCAGCAGCTTGGGAGTCGGCAGCTGGAACACTGAAGCTTTCTTT. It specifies CASSLGVGSWNTEAFF.

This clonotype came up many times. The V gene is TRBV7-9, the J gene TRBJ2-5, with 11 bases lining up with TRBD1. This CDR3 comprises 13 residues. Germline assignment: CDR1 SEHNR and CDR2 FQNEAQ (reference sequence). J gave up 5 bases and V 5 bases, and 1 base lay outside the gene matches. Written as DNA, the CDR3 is TGTGCCAGCAGCCGGGACAGGGGGGAGACCCAGTACTTC. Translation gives CASSRDRGETQYF. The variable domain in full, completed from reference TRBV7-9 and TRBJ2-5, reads DTGVSQNPRHKITKRGQNVTFRCDPISEHNRLYWYRQTLGQGPEFLTYFQNEAQLEKSRLLSDRFSAERPKGSFSTLEIQRTEQGDSAMYLCASSRDRGETQYFGPGTRLLVL.

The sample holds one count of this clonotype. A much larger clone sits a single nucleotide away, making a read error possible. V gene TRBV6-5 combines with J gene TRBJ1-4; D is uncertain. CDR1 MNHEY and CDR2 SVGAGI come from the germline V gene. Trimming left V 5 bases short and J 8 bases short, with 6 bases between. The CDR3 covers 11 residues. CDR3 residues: CASSPVEKLFF. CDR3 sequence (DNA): TGTGCCAGCAGTCCGGTGGAAAAACTGTTTTTT.

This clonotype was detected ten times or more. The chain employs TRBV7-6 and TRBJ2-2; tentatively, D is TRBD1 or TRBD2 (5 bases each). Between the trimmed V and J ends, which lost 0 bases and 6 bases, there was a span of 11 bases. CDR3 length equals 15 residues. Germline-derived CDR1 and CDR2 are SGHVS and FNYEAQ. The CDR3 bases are TGTGCCAGCAGCTTAGCGGGGCTAGCCCCCGGGGAGCTGTTTTTT. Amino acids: CASSLAGLAPGELFF.

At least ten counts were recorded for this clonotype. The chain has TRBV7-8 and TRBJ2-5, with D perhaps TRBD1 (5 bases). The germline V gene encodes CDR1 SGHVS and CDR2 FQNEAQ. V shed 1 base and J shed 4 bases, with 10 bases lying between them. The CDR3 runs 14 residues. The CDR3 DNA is TGTGCCAGCAGCTTAGGCAGGGTTGGAGAGACCCAGTACTTC. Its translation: CASSLGRVGETQYF.

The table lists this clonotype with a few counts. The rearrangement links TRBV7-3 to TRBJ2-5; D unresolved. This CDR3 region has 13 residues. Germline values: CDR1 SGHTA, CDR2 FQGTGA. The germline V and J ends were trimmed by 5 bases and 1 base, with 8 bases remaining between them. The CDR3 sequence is CASSPGPQETQYF. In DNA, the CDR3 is TGTGCCAGCAGCCCGGGCCCCCAAGAGACCCAGTACTTC.

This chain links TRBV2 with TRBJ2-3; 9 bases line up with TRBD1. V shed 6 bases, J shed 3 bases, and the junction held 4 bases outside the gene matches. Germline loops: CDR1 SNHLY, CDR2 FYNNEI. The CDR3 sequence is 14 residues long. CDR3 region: CASSAGTGTDTQYF. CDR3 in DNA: TGTGCCAGCAGCGCCGGGACAGGGACAGATACGCAGTATTTT. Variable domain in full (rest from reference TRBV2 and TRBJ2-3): EPEVTQTPSHQVTQMGQEVILRCVPISNHLYFYWYRQILGQKVEFLVSFYNNEISEKSEIFDDQFSVERPDGSNFTLKIRSTKLEDSAMYFCASSAGTGTDTQYFGPGTRLTVL.

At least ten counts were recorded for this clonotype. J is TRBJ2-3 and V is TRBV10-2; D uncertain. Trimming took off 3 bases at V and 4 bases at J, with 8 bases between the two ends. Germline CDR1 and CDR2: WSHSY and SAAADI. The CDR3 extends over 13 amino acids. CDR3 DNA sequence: TGCGCCAGCAGTGACCGCCAAGCAGATACGCAGTATTTT. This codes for CASSDRQADTQYF.

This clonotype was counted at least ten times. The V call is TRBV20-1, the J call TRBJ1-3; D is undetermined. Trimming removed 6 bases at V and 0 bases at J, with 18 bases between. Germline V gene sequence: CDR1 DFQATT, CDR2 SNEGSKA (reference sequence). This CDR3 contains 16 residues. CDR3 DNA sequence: TGCAGTGCCAATAGGGTCGGGCAACCCTCTGGAAACACCATATATTTT. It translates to CSANRVGQPSGNTIYF.

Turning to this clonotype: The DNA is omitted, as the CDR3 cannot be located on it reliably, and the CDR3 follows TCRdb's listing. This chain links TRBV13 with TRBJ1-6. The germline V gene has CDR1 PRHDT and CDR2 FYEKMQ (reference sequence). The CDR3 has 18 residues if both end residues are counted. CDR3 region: CASSFYICSARVGSPLHF.

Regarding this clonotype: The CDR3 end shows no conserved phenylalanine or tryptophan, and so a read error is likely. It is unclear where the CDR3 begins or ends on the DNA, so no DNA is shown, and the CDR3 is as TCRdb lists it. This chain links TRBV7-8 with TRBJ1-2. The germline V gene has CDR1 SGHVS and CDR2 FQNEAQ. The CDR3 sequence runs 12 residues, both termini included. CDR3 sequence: CASSRGSAGDAY.

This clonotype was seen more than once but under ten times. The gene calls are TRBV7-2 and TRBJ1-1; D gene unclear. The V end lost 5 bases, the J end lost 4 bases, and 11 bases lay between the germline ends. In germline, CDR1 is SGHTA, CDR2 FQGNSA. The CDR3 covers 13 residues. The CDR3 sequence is CASSKDGGTEAFF. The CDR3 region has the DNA TGTGCCAGCAGCAAGGACGGAGGCACTGAAGCTTTCTTT.

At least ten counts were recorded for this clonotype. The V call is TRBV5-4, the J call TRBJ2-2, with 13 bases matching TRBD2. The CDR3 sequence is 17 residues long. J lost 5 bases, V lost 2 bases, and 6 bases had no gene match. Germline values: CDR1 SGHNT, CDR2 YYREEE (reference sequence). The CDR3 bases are TGTGCCAGCAGCTTTAACCTGGGACTAGCGGGAACCGGGGAGCTGTTTTTT. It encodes CASSFNLGLAGTGELFF. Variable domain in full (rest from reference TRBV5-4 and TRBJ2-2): ETGVTQSPTHLIKTRGQQVTLRCSSQSGHNTVSWYQQALGQGPQFIFQYYREEENGRGNFPPRFSGLQFPNYSSELNVNALELDDSALYLCASSFNLGLAGTGELFFGEGSRLTVL.

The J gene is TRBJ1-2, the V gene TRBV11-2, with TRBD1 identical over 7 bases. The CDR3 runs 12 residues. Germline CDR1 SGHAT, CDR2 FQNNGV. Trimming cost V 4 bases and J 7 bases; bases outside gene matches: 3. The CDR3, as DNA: TGTGCCAGCAGCTCTAGACAGGGTGGCTACACCTTC. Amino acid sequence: CASSSRQGGYTF. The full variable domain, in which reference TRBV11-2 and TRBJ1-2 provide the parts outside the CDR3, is EAGVAQSPRYKIIEKRQSVAFWCNPISGHATLYWYQQILGQGPKLLIQFQNNGVVDDSQLPKDRFSAERLKGVDSTLKIQPAKLEDSAVYLCASSSRQGGYTFGSGTRLTVV.